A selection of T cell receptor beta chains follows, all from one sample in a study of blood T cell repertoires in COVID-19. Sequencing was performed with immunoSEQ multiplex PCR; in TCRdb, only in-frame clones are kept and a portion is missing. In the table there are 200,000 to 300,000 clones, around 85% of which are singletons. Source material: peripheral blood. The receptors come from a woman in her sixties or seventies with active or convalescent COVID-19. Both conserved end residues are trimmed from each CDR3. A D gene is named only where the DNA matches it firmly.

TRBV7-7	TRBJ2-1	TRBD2	ASSRLTSGSYNEQF
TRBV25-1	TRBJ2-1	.	ASSEFGPLEGNEQF
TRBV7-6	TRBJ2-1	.	ASSLPVLDRSLASSYNEQF
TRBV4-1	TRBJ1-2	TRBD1	ASSQDSAGQGAYGYT
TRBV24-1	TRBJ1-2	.	ATSETDGANYGYT
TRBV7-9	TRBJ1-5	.	ASSFRDSNQPQH
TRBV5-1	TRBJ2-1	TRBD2	ASSPDPGLAGGNEQF
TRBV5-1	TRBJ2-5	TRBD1	ASSQPGQLSETQY
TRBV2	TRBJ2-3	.	ASRRDFSTDTQY
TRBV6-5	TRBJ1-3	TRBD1	ASSYSKGAYGNTIY
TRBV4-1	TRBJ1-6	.	ASSQVTAGQWNSPLH
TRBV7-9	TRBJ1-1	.	ASSLGWGPEAF
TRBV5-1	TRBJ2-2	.	ASSFEGLNTGELF
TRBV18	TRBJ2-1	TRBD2	ASSPATGLAPNNEQF
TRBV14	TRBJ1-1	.	ASSQTRGAPKGAF
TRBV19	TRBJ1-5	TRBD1	ASSILGQGRNQPQH
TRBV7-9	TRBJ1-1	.	ASSLDRVVGTTEAF
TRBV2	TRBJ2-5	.	ASSDGYQETQY
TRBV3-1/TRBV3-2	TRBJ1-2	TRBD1	ASSQRQGNGYT
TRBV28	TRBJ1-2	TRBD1	ASSSPGGLGGYT
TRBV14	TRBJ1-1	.	ASSQRQMPNTEAF
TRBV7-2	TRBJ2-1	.	ASSLAGALINEQF
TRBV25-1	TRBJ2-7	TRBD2	ASTPSGSRFEQY
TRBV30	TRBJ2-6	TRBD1	AWSKDRGRGGANVLT
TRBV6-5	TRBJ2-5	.	ASSPGWTSQETQY
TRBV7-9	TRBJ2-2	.	ASSLNTGELF
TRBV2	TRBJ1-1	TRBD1	ASSNRGRLGTEAF
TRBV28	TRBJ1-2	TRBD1	ASRQMTGGYGYT
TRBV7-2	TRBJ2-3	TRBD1	ASSLQGADTQY
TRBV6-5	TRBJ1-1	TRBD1	ASRAGQKNTEAF
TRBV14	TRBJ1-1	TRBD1	ASSLIQGASTEAF
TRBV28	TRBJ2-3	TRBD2	ASSPILAGGRDTQY
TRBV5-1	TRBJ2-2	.	ASSPELVGRPTNTGELF
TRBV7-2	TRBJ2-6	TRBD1	ASRSPGQGAIGANVLT
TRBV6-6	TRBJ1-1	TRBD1	ASSLRTGSITEAF
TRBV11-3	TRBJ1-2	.	ASSLAGGPNYGYT
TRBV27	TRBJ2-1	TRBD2	ASSSSGGVQVEQF
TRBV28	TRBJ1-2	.	ASSPQGPYGYT